The T cell receptor beta chain under discussion was sequenced for a study of control samples from healthy donors and cancer patients. Trimming left V 0 bases short and J 2 bases short, with 14 bases between. Per germline, CDR1 SGDLS and CDR2 YYNGEE. The length of the CDR3 is 17 residues. TCRdb's table, derived via immunoSEQ multiplex PCR, lists solely in-frame clones and lacks some. This table has about 60,000 clones, roughly 90% appearing once. Sequenced input: blood. The rearrangement links TRBV9 to TRBJ1-4; D gene unclear. The sequence was obtained from a man aged 45-60 years in good health. The CDR3 sequence: CASSVEEKVWTNEKLFF. The DNA for the CDR3 is TGTGCCAGCAGCGTAGAGGAGAAGGTCTGGACTAATGAAAAACTGTTTTTT.